The TCR beta chain under discussion was sequenced for a study of shared clonotypes between healthy human individuals. Evenly divided among several immunoSEQ plates was the genomic DNA of each subset. The data were produced by immunoSEQ multiplex PCR, yet TCRdb's version contains in-frame clones alone and is incomplete. The sample has around 2.1 million clones; under 95% are singletons. Naivety among CD8 cells was defined by CD45RO negativity and positive CCR7 selection, thereby excluding terminally differentiated effector memory CD45RA+ cells. Study observations and caveats: Larger richness was generally estimated for naive than memory subsets. For sorted subsets, rarefaction showed incomplete sequencing despite large depth. The four-donor shared clonotypes exceeded non-shared clonotypes in generation probability, with non-shared ones scoring lower.

As regards this clone: The antigen remains unidentified.

Specimen: naive CD8+ T cells from PBMCs. This sequence was found in a man aged 18-30 years in good health. Some clones in this sample may be carry-over from other donors' samples.

This chain's CDR3 is CSVEDQVEAFF. DNA for the CDR3: TGCAGCGTTGAAGATCAGGTGGAGGCTTTCTTT. The chain employs TRBV29-1 and TRBJ1-1; D call uncertain. CDR3 length equals 11 residues. CDR1 is SQVTM and CDR2 is ANQGSEA in the germline V gene. V gave up 0 bases and J gave up 11 bases, with 10 bases separating them.